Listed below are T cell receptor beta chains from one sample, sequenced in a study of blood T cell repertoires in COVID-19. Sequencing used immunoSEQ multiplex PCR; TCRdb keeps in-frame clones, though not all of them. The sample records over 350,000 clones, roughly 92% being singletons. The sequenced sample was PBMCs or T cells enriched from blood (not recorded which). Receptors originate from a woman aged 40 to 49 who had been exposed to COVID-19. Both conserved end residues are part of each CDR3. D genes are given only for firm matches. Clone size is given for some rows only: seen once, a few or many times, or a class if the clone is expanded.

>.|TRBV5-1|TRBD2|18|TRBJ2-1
TGCGCCAGCAGCTTGGAGCGTCTAGCGGGGGGGTCCTACAATGAGCAGTTCTTC
CASSLERLAGGSYNEQFF
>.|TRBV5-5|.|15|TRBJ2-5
TGTGCCAGCAGCCGCTGGGGGGGGGCGCAGGAGACCCAGTACTTC
CASSRWGGAQETQYF
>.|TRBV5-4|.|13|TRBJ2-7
TGTGCCAGCAGCTTGGTCGGGACCTACGAGCAGTACTTC
CASSLVGTYEQYF
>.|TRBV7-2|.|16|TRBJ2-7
TGTGCCAGCAGCCCGCCCTCGGTAGGGGGCTCCTACGAGCAGTACTTC
CASSPPSVGGSYEQYF
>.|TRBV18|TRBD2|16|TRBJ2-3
TGTGCCAGCTCACCGCCCGGAGGACTAGTTATAGATACGCAGTATTTT
CASSPPGGLVIDTQYF
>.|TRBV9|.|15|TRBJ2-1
TGTGCCAGCAGCGTAGCTGCTTCCGCGCGGCAGGGTATGTTCTTC
CASSVAASARQGMFF
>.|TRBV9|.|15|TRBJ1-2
TGTGCCAGCAGCGCTCCTACAGGGAGCAGGTCTGGCTACACCTTC
CASSAPTGSRSGYTF
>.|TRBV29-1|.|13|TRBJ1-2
TGCAGCGCTCAGTGGGCGATCAACTATGGCTACACCTTC
CSAQWAINYGYTF
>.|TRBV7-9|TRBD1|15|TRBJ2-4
TGTGCCAGCAGCATAACAGGGGGCGGGGGAAACATTCAGTACTTC
CASSITGGGGNIQYF
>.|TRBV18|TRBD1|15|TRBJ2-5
TGTGCCAGCTCACCACGGGACAGGTTGGAGGAGACCCAGTACTTC
CASSPRDRLEETQYF
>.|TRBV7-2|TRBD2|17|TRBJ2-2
TGTGCCAGCAGCTTAAGGGCTAGCGGGGCGTCCACCGGGGAGCTGTTTTTT
CASSLRASGASTGELFF
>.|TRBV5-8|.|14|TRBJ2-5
TGTGCCAGCAGCTTGGAGGGACAAAGGGGGACCCAGTACTTC
CASSLEGQRGTQYF
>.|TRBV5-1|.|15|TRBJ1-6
TGCGCCAGCAGCTTGGCCGGAGGAGATTTTTCACCCCTCCACTTT
CASSLAGGDFSPLHF
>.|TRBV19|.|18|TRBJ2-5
TGTGCCAGTAGTATTCGGGGTCCAAACAGGGTTGGCGGAGAGACCCAGTACTTC
CASSIRGPNRVGGETQYF
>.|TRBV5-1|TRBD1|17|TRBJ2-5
TGCGCCAGCAGCTTGGTGTTAGGGGGCAACCTCCAAGAGACCCAGTACTTC
CASSLVLGGNLQETQYF
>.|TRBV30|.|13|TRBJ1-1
TGTGCCTGGTCCTTCGGGGGAGGCACTGAAGCTTTCTTT
CAWSFGGGTEAFF
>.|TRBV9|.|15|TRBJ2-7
TGTGCCAGCAGCGTAGGAGAATTTGTCTCCTACGAGCAGTACTTC
CASSVGEFVSYEQYF
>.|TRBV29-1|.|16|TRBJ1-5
TGCAGCGCTCAGACAGGACCGTATGATAGCAATCAGCCCCAGCATTTT
CSAQTGPYDSNQPQHF
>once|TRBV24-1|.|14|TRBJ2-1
TGTGCCACCAGTGATTCCCAAGAGCGGGTTGAGCAGTTCTTC
CATSDSQERVEQFF
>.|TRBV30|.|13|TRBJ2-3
TGTGCCTGGAGTGTATTAAACGGAGATACGCAGTATTTT
CAWSVLNGDTQYF
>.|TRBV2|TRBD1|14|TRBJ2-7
TGTGCCAGCAGTAGCGACACAGGGGGCGACAAGCAGTACTTC
CASSSDTGGDKQYF
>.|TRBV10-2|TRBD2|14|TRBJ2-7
TGCGCCAGCAGACTAGCGGGCAGCTCCTACGAGCAGTACTTC
CASRLAGSSYEQYF
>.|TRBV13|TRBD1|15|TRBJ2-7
TGTGCCAGCAGCGCTCGGGACAGGAGAATCTACGAGCAGTACTTC
CASSARDRRIYEQYF
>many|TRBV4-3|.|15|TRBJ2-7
TGCGCCAGCAGCCAAGAGCTGGGACAATCCTACGAGCAGTACTTC
CASSQELGQSYEQYF
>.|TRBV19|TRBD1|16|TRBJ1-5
TGTGCCAGTAGTAAATCCGGGACAGGGGGGAGACAGCCCCAGCATTTT
CASSKSGTGGRQPQHF
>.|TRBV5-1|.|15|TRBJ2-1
TGCGCCAGTTCTAGCTTCCCCCATGCCTACAATGAGCAGTTCTTC
CASSSFPHAYNEQFF
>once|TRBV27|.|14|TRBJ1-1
TGTGCCAGCAGTTTTAGAGCGGGGAACACTGAAGCTTTCTTT
CASSFRAGNTEAFF
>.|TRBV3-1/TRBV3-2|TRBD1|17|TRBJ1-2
TGTGCCAGCAGCCAAACGAGGTATCGGACAGGGGGAGGAAGCTACACCTTC
CASSQTRYRTGGGSYTF
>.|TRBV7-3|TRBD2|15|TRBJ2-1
TGTGCCAGCAGCCACCTTAGCGGGGCCTACAATGAGCAGTTCTTC
CASSHLSGAYNEQFF
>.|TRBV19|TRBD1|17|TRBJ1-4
TGTGCCAGTAGTTCTCCCGGGACAGGGCGGACTAATGAAAAACTGTTTTTT
CASSSPGTGRTNEKLFF
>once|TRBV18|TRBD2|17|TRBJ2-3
TGTGCCAGCTCACAAACCGTCGGACTAGCGGGGGATAATACGCAGTATTTT
CASSQTVGLAGDNTQYF
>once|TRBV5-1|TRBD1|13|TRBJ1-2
TGCGCCAGCAGTTTGACAGGGTCTTATGGCTACACCTTC
CASSLTGSYGYTF
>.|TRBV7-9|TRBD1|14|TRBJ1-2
TGTGCCAGCAGCTTCGGACAGGGAAGCTATGGCTACACCTTC
CASSFGQGSYGYTF
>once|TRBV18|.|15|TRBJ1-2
TGTGCCAGCTCACAAGACAGAGCAACTATCTATGGCTACACCTTC
CASSQDRATIYGYTF
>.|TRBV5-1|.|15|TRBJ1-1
TGCGCCAGCAGCCGATCAGGACAGCTGAACACTGAAGCTTTCTTT
CASSRSGQLNTEAFF
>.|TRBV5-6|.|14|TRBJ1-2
TGTGCCAGCAGCTTGGTGGGCAGGGAGGATGGCTACACCTTC
CASSLVGREDGYTF
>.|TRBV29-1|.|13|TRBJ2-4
TGCAGCGTTGAAGACGGACAGTGGAACATTCAGTACTTC
CSVEDGQWNIQYF
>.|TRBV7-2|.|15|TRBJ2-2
TGTGCCAGCAGCCTAGATTCCAGGTCCGCTGGGGAGCTGTTTTTT
CASSLDSRSAGELFF
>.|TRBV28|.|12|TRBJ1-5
TGTGCCAACTCTGCGGGCAATCAGCCCCAGCATTTT
CANSAGNQPQHF
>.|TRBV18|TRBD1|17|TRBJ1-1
TGTGCCAGCTCACCACAAGGGGGCACGGGGTCGCTCACTGAAGCTTTCTTT
CASSPQGGTGSLTEAFF
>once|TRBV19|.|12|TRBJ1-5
TGTGCCAGTAGTCAGGGTTATCAGCCCCAGCATTTT
CASSQGYQPQHF
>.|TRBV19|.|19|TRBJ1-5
TGTGCCAGTAGTATAGGCCCCTCGGCAGGGCCAATATCTAATCAGCCCCAGCATTTT
CASSIGPSAGPISNQPQHF
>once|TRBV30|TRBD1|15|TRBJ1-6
TGTGCCTGGAGTACCCCGACAGGGAGGCGGTCACCCCTCCACTTT
CAWSTPTGRRSPLHF
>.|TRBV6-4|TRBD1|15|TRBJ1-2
TGTGCCAGCAGTGACCGCCCAGACAGGGGAGATGGCTACACCTTC
CASSDRPDRGDGYTF
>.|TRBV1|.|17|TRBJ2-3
TGCACCAGCAGCCACGTGTTAGTAGCGGGACCCACAGATACGCAGTATTTT
CTSSHVLVAGPTDTQYF
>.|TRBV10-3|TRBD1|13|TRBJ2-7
TGTGCCATCAGCTGGGGACAGTACTACGAGCAGTACTTC
CAISWGQYYEQYF
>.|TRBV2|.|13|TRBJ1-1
TGTGCCAGCAGCCCAAACAGGCCCACTGAAGCTTTCTTT
CASSPNRPTEAFF
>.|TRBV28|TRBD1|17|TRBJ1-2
TGTGCCAGCAGTTTATATCGGGGGACAGGGAGCAATCATGGCTACACCTTC
CASSLYRGTGSNHGYTF
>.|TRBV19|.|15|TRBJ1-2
TGTGCCAGTAGTGCCCGCCCGTGGGACAAGAATGGCTACACCTTC
CASSARPWDKNGYTF
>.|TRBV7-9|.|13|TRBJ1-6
TGTGCCAGCAGCTTAAGAAGCGGTTCACCCCTCCACTTT
CASSLRSGSPLHF
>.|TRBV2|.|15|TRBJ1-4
TGTGCCAGCAGTGATTCCCCGAGGAGCCTTGAAAAACTGTTTTTT
CASSDSPRSLEKLFF
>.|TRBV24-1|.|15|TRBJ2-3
TGTGCCACCAGTGACCCCACAGGGCACACAGATACGCAGTATTTT
CATSDPTGHTDTQYF
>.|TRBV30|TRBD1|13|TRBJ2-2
TGTGCCTGGCGCCAGGGGGCCACCGGGGAGCTGTTTTTT
CAWRQGATGELFF
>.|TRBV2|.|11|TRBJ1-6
TGTGCCAGCAGCGCAGGGTCACCCCTCCACTTT
CASSAGSPLHF